Listed here are 20 T cell receptor beta chains from one sample, sequenced in a study of vaccination effects on CD4 cells after COVID-19. The ViraFEST assay expanded antigen-specific CD4+ T cells with viral peptide pools before sequencing. A 10-day culture period preceded the isolation of CD4+ T cells. The person was diagnosed with PCR-confirmed SARS-CoV-2 infection between March and December 2020. Method: immunoSEQ multiplex PCR; TCRdb's copy keeps in-frame clones and lacks some. This table has under 60,000 clones, around 82% appearing once. The antigens of these receptors remain unknown. This specimen consisted of CD4+ T cells from PBMCs cultured with HIV peptides, obtained before COVID-19 vaccination. Documented subset: HIV-1 Nef peptide pool negative control/reference culture. These TCRs come from a human donor who had a prior SARS-CoV-2 infection.

A few counts support this clone. V gene TRBV18 combines with J gene TRBJ2-1; a possible D gene is TRBD2 (5 bases). Germline assignment: CDR1 KGHSH and CDR2 LQKENI. V gave up 0 bases and J gave up 1 base, with 22 bases separating them. The CDR3 is made up of 20 amino acids. CDR3 DNA: TGTGCCAGCTCACCACCCTTGACTAACGACTATATAAGGTCCTACAATGAGCAGTTCTTC. It is translated as CASSPPLTNDYIRSYNEQFF.

The chain links TRBV7-2 to TRBJ2-1, with TRBD1 as a possible D gene (5 bases). The length of the CDR3 is 16 residues. Germline V gives CDR1 SGHTA, CDR2 FQGNSA. V lost 5 bases, J lost 0 bases, and 14 bases lay in between. The CDR3 reads CASSGHQIPSYNEQFF. DNA of the CDR3: TGTGCCAGCAGCGGACACCAGATTCCCTCCTACAATGAGCAGTTCTTC.

The chain has TRBV18 and TRBJ2-7, with unresolved D. The CDR3 length is 13 residues. Germline assignment: CDR1 KGHSH and CDR2 LQKENI. V lost 3 bases and J 9 bases, leaving 15 bases between the germline ends. The chain's CDR3 is CASSPSGYRLQYF. CDR3 nucleotides: TGTGCCAGCTCACCGTCGGGCTACCGTTTGCAGTACTTC.

This sequence joins TRBV6-5 and TRBJ1-2; D not certain. The V gene's germline CDR1 is MNHEY and CDR2 SVGAGI. V gave up 4 bases and J gave up 6 bases, with 12 bases separating them. CDR3 length: 13 residues. CDR3: CASSLAGIHGYTF. In nucleotides, the CDR3 is TGTGCCAGCAGTTTGGCGGGGATCCATGGCTACACCTTC.

This sequence joins TRBV5-1 and TRBJ2-5; D may be TRBD2 (6 bases). The CDR3 totals 16 residues. CDR1 SGHRS and CDR2 YFSETQ come from the germline V gene. The V end was cut by 4 bases, the J end by 5 bases, with 21 bases between. The CDR3 protein is CASSAPHSGNVETQYF. The CDR3, as DNA: TGCGCCAGCAGCGCACCCCATAGCGGTAATGTGGAGACCCAGTACTTC. The entire variable domain, with the rest obtained from reference TRBV5-1 and TRBJ2-5, is as follows: KAGVTQTPRYLIKTRGQQVTLSCSPISGHRSVSWYQQTPGQGLQFLFEYFSETQRNKGNFPGRFSGRQFSNSRSEMNVSTLELGDSALYLCASSAPHSGNVETQYFGPGTRLLVL.

This chain joins TRBV7-3 and TRBJ2-5; 8 bases are a match to TRBD2. CDR3 size: 16 residues. V shed 5 bases, J shed 0 bases, and the junction held 8 bases outside the gene matches. Germline V CDR1 and CDR2: SGHTA, FQGTGA. Here the CDR3 reads CASSPTGGVNQETQYF. DNA of the CDR3: TGTGCCAGCAGCCCAACGGGGGGGGTTAACCAAGAGACCCAGTACTTC.

The chain couples TRBV5-1 to TRBJ2-2; tentative D call: TRBD2 (7 bases). The CDR3 has 17 residues. Germline V gene sequence: CDR1 SGHRS, CDR2 YFSETQ. V was trimmed by 3 bases and J by 2 bases, leaving 17 bases between them. The CDR3 DNA is TGCGCCAGCAGCTACCCCAAAGGGGGGGCCAACACCGGGGAGCTGTTTTTT. Translated: CASSYPKGGANTGELFF.

The chain links TRBV14 to TRBJ2-3, with 14 bases matching TRBD2. The germline V gene encodes CDR1 SGHDN and CDR2 FVKESK. The trim removed 2 bases at V and 5 bases at J, leaving 3 bases unmatched. The length of the CDR3 is 16 residues. Here the CDR3 reads CASSQMGLAGVDTQYF. CDR3 DNA: TGTGCCAGCAGCCAAATGGGACTAGCGGGAGTAGATACGCAGTATTTT.

The chain carries TRBV3-1 (or the pseudogene TRBV3-2) and TRBJ1-1; D unclear. This CDR3 is built from 14 residues. Germline CDR1 and CDR2: LGHDT and YNNKEL (reference sequence). Trimming left V 2 bases short and J 5 bases short, with 12 bases between. CDR3 sequence: CASSQPGIGTEAFF. The CDR3 coding sequence is TGTGCCAGCAGCCAACCGGGGATAGGAACTGAAGCTTTCTTT.

The chain combines TRBV5-6 with TRBJ1-1, with 7 positions matching TRBD1. Germline V CDR1 and CDR2: SGHDT, YYEEEE. This CDR3 has 16 residues. After removal of 1 base from V and 1 base from J, the junction contained 7 bases not matched to a gene. The CDR3 DNA follows: TGTGCCAGCAGCTTGACAATCGGGACAGCGAACACTGAAGCTTTCTTT. Amino acids: CASSLTIGTANTEAFF.

CDR3 sequence (DNA): TGTGCCGGAGCGCCGGGGGGCGGAATGTGGGATACGCAGTATTTT. Amino acids: CAGAPGGGMWDTQYF. The chain employs TRBV6-6 and TRBJ2-3; TRBD2 might be the D (7 bases). CDR1 is MNHNY, CDR2 SVGAGI, per germline (reference sequence). CDR3 length: 15 residues. V gave up 11 bases and J gave up 6 bases, with 24 bases separating them.

This clone was picked up one time. V usage is TRBV5-6 and J usage is TRBJ2-3; TRBD1 agrees at 7 bases. The V segment lost 4 bases and the J segment 5 bases; nucleotides outside the gene matches: 19. The CDR3 runs to 18 residues. Per germline, CDR1 SGHDT and CDR2 YYEEEE. CDR3 sequence (DNA): TGTGCCAGCAGCAGCTATAAAAGGGGCAGGGGGAGAGGAGATACGCAGTATTTT. The encoded protein is CASSSYKRGRGRGDTQYF.

A few counts support this clone. This rearrangement joins TRBV11-3 to TRBJ2-5; D not resolved. The CDR3 contains 13 residues. V shed 0 bases and J shed 4 bases, with 6 bases lying between them. Germline CDR1 is SGHNT and CDR2 is YENEEA. CDR3 DNA sequence: TGTGCCAGCAGCTTAGACAGAGCAGAGACCCAGTACTTC. Amino acid sequence: CASSLDRAETQYF.

In its sample, this clone was seen once. This chain uses TRBV9 with TRBJ2-7; 11 nucleotides agree with TRBD1. The CDR3 contains 15 residues. Per germline, CDR1 SGDLS and CDR2 YYNGEE. Trimming cost V 1 base and J 4 bases; bases outside gene matches: 4. The CDR3 loop is CASSVSGTGGYEQYF. The DNA of the CDR3 is TGTGCCAGCAGCGTATCCGGGACAGGGGGGTACGAGCAGTACTTC.

The V and J genes are TRBV6-2 or TRBV6-3 and TRBJ2-7; 7 bases line up with TRBD2. Germline values: CDR1 MNHEY, CDR2 SVGEGT. V lost 1 base and J lost 5; bases outside the gene matches: 2. The CDR3 extends over 13 amino acids. CDR3 sequence reads: CASSYYRGDEQYF. The CDR3 coding sequence is TGTGCCAGCAGTTACTACCGGGGGGACGAGCAGTACTTC.

This chain uses TRBV3-1 (or the pseudogene TRBV3-2) with TRBJ1-5; D possibly corresponds to TRBD1 (6 bases). CDR3 size: 20 residues. Germline CDR1 and CDR2: LGHDT and YNNKEL (reference sequence). Trimming left V 1 base short and J 0 bases short, with 22 bases between. DNA of the CDR3: TGTGCCAGCAGCCAAGCCCAAGGGACCGGGACACCTTATAGCAATCAGCCCCAGCATTTT. Amino acids: CASSQAQGTGTPYSNQPQHF.

This clone was recorded a few times. The chain links TRBV3-1 (or the pseudogene TRBV3-2) to TRBJ1-4; possible D gene TRBD1, 6 bases. Between the trimmed V and J ends, which lost 3 bases and 8 bases, there was a span of 10 bases. The CDR3 has 13 amino acids. CDR1 and CDR2 from the germline V gene are LGHDT and YNNKEL (reference sequence). CDR3 coding DNA: TGTGCCAGCAGCCAGACAGGAGGGGAAAAACTGTTTTTT. Translation gives CASSQTGGEKLFF.

The rearrangement links TRBV11-2 to TRBJ2-1; D call uncertain. In germline, CDR1 is SGHAT, CDR2 FQNNGV. The CDR3 extends over 11 amino acids. V shed 5 bases and J shed 3 bases, with 2 bases lying between them. Here the CDR3 DNA reads TGTGCCAGCAGCCGCTACAATGAGCAGTTCTTC. Protein sequence: CASSRYNEQFF.

The chain recombines TRBV7-3 with TRBJ2-2; D gene uncertain. Germline lookup yields CDR1 SGHTA and CDR2 FQGTGA. V lost 5 bases and J 1 base, leaving 11 bases between the germline ends. CDR3 size: 15 residues. This chain's CDR3 is CASSPAPQNTGELFF. The CDR3 bases are TGTGCCAGCAGCCCGGCTCCCCAGAACACCGGGGAGCTGTTTTTT.

The rearrangement uses TRBV19 and TRBJ2-3; perhaps TRBD2 as D (6 bases). V shed 3 bases and J shed 1 base, with 8 bases lying between them. This CDR3 has 14 amino acids. Germline V gene lookup returns CDR1 LNHDA and CDR2 SQIVND (reference sequence). CDR3 nucleotide sequence: TGTGCCAGTAGTATCTGGGGGGGCACAGATACGCAGTATTTT. This translates into CASSIWGGTDTQYF.